This T cell receptor (beta chain) stems from a study of tumor and adjacent non-tumor tissue in lung cancer (dated by TCRdb to about 2018). Broadly, across the study: By cancer type, the cohort comprised 12 adenocarcinoma patients, a couple of squamous cell carcinoma patients and 1 small cell lung cancer patient. Among the approximately 15 patients, ages ranged from roughly 30 to 85 years, approximately 10 were men and 5 were women, and disease was TNM stage I to III. A total of some 130,000,000 productive TCRbeta reads were generated by sequencing, corresponding to an average of roughly 4 million reads per sample. Bulk TCRbeta repertoires were compared between lung tumor tissue and matched distant non-tumor lung tissue obtained from 15 or so lung cancer patients. TCRbeta CDR3 sequencing was performed on thirty paired specimens, with one tumor sample and one normal lung sample collected per patient.

Looking up the germline V gene yields CDR1 ENHRY and CDR2 SYGVKD. The CDR3 has 12 amino acids, counting the end cysteine and phenylalanine. The entry retains the CDR3 DNA only, 36 bases that are in frame from base 1. Overall results and qualifications from the work: Neither the sequencing platform nor unique molecular identifiers are named or mentioned anywhere in the methods. A significantly larger cumulative share of the repertoire was made up by the top 100 clones in normal lung than in tumor tissue. Tumor tissue showed significantly greater TCR diversity (inverse Simpson) than normal lung tissue (roughly 430 vs 170, P = 0.0075, Mann-Whitney U test). Peripheral blood was not sequenced, so blood TCRbeta repertoires in these lung cancer patients were not examined. Only 15 or so patients were included in the cohort, and the need for larger samples and more detailed clinical data was noted by the authors. TCR diversity was significantly higher in younger patients, and higher tumor TCR diversity was associated with shorter overall and disease-free survival.

RNA was isolated from bulk, unsorted tissue, and RNA quality was assessed with a NanoDrop ND-1000 and an Agilent 2100. Normal lung samples were distant non-tumor tissue taken more than 3 cm from the tumor edge. Donors were newly diagnosed lung cancer patients admitted for thoracic surgery in China between August and November 2014, without prior chemotherapy. The study excluded patients who had received radiotherapy or chemotherapy before or who had another cancer at the same time. Pieces of surgical tissue measuring roughly 1-2.1 cm3 were kept in RNAlater solution and held at -80 degrees C until needed. A word on this clonotype: Its specific antigen is unknown. This may be a read error: a much more frequent sequence differs by one nucleotide.

The library was obtained by multiplex PCR. For sequencing, an Illumina HiSeq 2500 was employed. TCRbeta libraries were constructed through three rounds of nested PCR with primers (Table S4) according to protocols adapted from ARM-PCR. Before sequencing, PCR products of 200-500 bp were cut from the gel and purified using the QIAquick gel extraction kit. Per the authors' processing: Trimmomatic was used to clean the reads, FLASH was used to merge the reads into complete CDR3 sequences, and MiTCR was used to assign the reads to V(D)J germline segments. Clonal diversity was calculated as the inverse Simpson's index using VDJtools. In-frame sequences lacking a premature stop codon were counted as productive reads. TCRdb passed the public sequencing reads through fastp at Q25 and MiXCR, retaining productive beta sequences. A single entry per CDR3 protein holds the most common genes and DNA from its merged rows. TCRdb assigned the V and J calls; the authors' analysis was not used. For this sample the table gives about 75,000 distinct CDR3 sequences, of which around 70% were detected only once. The ten largest account for roughly 25% of the sample.

Sequencing used distant non-tumor lung tissue. The origin of this receptor is a woman in her forties or fifties with non-small cell lung cancer. The chain is encoded by TRBV10-3 joined to TRBJ2-7, with TRBD1 identical over 9 junction bases. The CDR3 region: CAISEEGTGHDF. The DNA is TGTGCCATCAGTGAGGAGGGGACAGGGCATGACTTC.